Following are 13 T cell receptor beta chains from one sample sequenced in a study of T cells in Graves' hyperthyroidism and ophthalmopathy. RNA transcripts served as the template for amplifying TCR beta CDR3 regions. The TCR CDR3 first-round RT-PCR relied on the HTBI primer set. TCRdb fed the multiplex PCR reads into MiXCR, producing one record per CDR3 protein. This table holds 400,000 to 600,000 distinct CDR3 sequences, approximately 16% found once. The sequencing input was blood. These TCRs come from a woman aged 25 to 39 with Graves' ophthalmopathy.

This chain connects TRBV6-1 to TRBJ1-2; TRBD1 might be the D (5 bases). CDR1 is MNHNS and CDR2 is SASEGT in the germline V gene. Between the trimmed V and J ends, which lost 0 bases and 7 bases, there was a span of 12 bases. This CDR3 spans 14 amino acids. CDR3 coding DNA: TGTGCCAGCAGTGAAGCGCGGGACTTGGGTGGCTACACCTTC. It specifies CASSEARDLGGYTF.

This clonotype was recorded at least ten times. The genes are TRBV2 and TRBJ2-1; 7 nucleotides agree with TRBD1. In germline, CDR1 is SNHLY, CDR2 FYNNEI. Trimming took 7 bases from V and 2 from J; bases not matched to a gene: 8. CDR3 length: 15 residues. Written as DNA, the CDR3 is TGTGCCAGCAAACAAAGACAGGGTACCTACAATGAGCAGTTCTTC. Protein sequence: CASKQRQGTYNEQFF.

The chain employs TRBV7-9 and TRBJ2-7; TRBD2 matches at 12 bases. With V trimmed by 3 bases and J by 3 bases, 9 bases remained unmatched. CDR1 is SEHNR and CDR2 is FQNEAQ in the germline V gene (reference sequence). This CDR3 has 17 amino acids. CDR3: CASSFSLAGGIGYEQYF. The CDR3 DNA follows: TGTGCCAGCAGCTTTTCGCTAGCGGGAGGGATCGGCTACGAGCAGTACTTC.

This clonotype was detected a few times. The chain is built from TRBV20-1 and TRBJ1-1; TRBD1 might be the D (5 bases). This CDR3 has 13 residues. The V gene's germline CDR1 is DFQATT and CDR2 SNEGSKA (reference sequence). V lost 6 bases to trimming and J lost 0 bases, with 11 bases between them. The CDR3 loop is CSASGTVNTEAFF. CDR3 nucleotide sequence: TGCAGTGCCTCCGGGACGGTGAACACTGAAGCTTTCTTT.

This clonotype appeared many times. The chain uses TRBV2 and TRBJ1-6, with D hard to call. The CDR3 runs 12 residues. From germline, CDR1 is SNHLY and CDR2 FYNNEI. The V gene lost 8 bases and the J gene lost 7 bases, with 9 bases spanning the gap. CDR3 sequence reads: CASARLNSPLHF. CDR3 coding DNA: TGTGCCAGCGCCAGGCTGAATTCACCCCTCCACTTT.

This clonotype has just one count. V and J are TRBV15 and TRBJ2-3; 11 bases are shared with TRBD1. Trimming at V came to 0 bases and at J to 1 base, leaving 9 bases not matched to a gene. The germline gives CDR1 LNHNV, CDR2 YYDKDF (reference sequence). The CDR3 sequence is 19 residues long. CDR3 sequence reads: CATSREGTGGAGGTDTQYF. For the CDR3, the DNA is TGTGCCACCAGCAGAGAGGGGACAGGGGGGGCGGGAGGCACAGATACGCAGTATTTT.

The CDR3 loop is CASSLGKGEQYF. DNA of the CDR3: TGTGCCAGCAGCTTAGGAAAAGGCGAGCAGTACTTC. This rearrangement joins TRBV7-6 to TRBJ2-7; D call uncertain. The CDR3 has 12 amino acids. Trimming shortened V by 1 base and J by 6 bases, and 7 bases separated the two germline ends. In germline, CDR1 is SGHVS, CDR2 FNYEAQ.

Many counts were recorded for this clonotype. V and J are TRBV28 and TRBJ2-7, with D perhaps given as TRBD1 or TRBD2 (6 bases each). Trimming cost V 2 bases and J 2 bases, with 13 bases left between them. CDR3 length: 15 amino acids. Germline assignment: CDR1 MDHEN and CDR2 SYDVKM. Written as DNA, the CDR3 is TGTGCCAGCAGTTTAAGCCGGGGGCTGACCTACGAGCAGTACTTC. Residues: CASSLSRGLTYEQYF.

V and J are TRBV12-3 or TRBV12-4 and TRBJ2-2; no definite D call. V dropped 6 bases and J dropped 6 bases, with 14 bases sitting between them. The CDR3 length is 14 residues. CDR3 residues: CASRPIGSPGELFF. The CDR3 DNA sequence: TGTGCCAGCAGGCCGATAGGGTCACCCGGGGAGCTGTTTTTT.

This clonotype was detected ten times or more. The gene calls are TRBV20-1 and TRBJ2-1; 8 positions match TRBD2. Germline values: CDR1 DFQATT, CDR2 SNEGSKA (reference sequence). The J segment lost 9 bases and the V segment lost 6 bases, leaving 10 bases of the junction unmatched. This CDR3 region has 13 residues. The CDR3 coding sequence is TGCAGTGCCCTGAGGGAGCTAGCGGGTGAGCAGTTCTTC. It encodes CSALRELAGEQFF.

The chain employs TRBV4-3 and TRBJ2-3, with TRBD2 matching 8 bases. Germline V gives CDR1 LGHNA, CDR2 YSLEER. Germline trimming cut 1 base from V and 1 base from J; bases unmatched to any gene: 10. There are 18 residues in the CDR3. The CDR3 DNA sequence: TGCGCCAGCAGCCAAGGTCTCAAGCGGGAGTGGGGCACAGATACGCAGTATTTT. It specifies CASSQGLKREWGTDTQYF.

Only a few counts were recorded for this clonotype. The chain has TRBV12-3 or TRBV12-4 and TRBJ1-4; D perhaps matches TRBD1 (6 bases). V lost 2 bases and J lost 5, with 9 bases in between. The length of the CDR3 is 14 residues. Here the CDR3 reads CASSLWGANEKLFF. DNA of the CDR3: TGTGCCAGCAGTTTATGGGGGGCGAATGAAAAACTGTTTTTT.

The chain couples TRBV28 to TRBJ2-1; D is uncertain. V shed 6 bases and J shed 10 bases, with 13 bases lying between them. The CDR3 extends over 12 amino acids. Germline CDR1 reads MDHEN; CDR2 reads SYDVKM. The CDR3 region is CASSTSAREQFF. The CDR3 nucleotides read TGTGCCAGCAGCACCTCGGCAAGAGAGCAGTTCTTC.